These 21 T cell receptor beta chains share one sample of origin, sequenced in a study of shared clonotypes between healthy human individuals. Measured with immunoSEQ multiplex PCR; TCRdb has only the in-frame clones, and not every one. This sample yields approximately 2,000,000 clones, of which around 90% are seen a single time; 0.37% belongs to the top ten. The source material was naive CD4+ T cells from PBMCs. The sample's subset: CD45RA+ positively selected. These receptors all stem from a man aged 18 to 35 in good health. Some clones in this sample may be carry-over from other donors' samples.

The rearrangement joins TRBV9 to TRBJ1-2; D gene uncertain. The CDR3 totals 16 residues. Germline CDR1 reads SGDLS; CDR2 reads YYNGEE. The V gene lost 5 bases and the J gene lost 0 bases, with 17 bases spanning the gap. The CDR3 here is CASSETMNGANYGYTF. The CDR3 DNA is TGTGCCAGCAGTGAGACCATGAACGGAGCTAACTATGGCTACACCTTC.

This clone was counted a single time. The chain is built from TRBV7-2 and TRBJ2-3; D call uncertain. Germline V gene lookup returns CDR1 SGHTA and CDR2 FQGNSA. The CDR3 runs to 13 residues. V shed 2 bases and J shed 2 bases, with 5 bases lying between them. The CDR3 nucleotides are TGTGCCAGCAGCTTATTTTCCACAGATACGCAGTATTTT. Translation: CASSLFSTDTQYF. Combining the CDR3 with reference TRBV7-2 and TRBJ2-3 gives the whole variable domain GAGVSQSPSNKVTEKGKDVELRCDPISGHTALYWYRQSLGQGLEFLIYFQGNSAPDKSGLPSDRFSAERTGGSVSTLTIQRTQQEDSAVYLCASSLFSTDTQYFGPGTRLTVL.

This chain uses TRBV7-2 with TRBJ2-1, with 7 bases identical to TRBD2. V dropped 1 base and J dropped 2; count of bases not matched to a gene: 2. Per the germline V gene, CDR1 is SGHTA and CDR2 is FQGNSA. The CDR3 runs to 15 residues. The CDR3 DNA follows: TGTGCCAGCAGCTTAGAGCGGGATCCCTACAATGAGCAGTTCTTC. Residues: CASSLERDPYNEQFF.

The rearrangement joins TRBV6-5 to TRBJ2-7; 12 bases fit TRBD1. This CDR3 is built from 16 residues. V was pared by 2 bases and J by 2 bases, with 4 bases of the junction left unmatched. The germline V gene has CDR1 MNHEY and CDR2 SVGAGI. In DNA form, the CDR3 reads TGTGCCAGCAGTTACCGGGGGACAGGGGGCGCCTACGAGCAGTACTTC. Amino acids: CASSYRGTGGAYEQYF.

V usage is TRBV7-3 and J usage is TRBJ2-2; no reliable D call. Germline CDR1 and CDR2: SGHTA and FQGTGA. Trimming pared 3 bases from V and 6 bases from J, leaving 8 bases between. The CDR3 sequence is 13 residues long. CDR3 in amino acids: CASSFERAGELFF. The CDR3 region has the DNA TGTGCCAGCAGCTTTGAACGGGCCGGGGAGCTGTTTTTT.

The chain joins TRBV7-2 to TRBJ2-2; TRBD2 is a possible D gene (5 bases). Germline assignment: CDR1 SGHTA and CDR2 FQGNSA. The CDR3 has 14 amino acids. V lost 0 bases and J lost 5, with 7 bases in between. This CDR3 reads CASSLARETGELFF. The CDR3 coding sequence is TGTGCCAGCAGCTTAGCGAGGGAGACCGGGGAGCTGTTTTTT.

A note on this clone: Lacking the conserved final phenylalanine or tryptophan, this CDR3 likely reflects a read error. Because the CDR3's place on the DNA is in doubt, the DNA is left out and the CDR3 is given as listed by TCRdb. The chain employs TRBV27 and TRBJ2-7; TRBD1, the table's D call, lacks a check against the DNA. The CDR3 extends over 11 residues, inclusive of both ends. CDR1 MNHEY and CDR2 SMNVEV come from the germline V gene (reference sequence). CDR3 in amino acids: CASSLRPQGLG.

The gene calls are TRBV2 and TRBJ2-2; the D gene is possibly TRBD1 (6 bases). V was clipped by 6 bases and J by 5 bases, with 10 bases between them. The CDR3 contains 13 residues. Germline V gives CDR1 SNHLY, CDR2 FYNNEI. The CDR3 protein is CASSRTATGELFF. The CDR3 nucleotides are TGTGCCAGCAGCCGGACAGCAACCGGGGAGCTGTTTTTT.

This CDR3 reads CASSVGSTSYNEQFF. CDR3 sequence (DNA): TGTGCCAGCAGTGTGGGGAGTACCTCCTACAATGAGCAGTTCTTC. The chain uses TRBV6-1 and TRBJ2-1; D may be TRBD2 (5 bases). Per the germline V gene, CDR1 is MNHNS and CDR2 is SASEGT. The CDR3 has 15 amino acids. Deletions cut 4 bases from V and 0 bases from J, with 10 bases between.

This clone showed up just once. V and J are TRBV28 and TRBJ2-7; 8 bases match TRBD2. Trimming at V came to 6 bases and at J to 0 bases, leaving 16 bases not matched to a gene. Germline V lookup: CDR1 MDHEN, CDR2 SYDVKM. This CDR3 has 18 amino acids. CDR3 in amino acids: CASRSQGWGREDSYEQYF. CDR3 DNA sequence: TGTGCCAGCAGATCACAGGGATGGGGGCGGGAGGACTCCTACGAGCAGTACTTC.

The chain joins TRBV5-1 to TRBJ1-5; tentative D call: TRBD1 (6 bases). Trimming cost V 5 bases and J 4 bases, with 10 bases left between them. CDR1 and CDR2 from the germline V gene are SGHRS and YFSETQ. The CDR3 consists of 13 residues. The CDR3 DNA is TGCGCCAGCAGGAAGGACAGTAATCAGCCCCAGCATTTT. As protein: CASRKDSNQPQHF.

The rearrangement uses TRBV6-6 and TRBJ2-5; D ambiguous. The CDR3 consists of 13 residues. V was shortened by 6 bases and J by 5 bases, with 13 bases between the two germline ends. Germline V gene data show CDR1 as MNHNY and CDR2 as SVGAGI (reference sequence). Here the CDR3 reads CASSPKARETQYF. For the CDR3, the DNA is TGTGCCAGCAGCCCCAAGGCCCGGGAGACCCAGTACTTC.

CDR3 in amino acids: CASSWDPIDSAGELFF. The CDR3 DNA reads TGCGCCAGCAGCTGGGACCCCATTGATTCCGCCGGGGAGCTGTTTTTT. J is TRBJ2-2 and V is TRBV5-1; D tentatively fits TRBD1 or TRBD2 (5 bases each). Per germline, CDR1 SGHRS and CDR2 YFSETQ. V gave up 3 bases and J gave up 6 bases, with 18 bases separating them. This CDR3 has 16 residues.

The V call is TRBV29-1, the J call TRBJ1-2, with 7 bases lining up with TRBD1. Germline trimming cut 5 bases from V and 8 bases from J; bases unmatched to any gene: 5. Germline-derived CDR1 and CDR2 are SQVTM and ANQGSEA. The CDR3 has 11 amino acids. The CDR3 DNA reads TGCAGCGTTCTCGAGGGGGCGGGCTACACCTTC. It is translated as CSVLEGAGYTF.

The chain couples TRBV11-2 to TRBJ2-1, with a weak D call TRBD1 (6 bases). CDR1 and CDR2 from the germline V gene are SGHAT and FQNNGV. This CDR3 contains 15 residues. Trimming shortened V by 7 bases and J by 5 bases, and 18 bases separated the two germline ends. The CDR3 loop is CASTNSRDTNNEQFF. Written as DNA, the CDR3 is TGTGCCAGCACCAATTCCCGGGACACCAACAATGAGCAGTTCTTC.

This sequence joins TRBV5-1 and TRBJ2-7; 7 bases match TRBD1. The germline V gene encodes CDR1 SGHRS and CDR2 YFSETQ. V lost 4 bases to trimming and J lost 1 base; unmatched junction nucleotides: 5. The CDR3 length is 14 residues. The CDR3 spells CASSPGQLSYEQYF. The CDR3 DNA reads TGCGCCAGCAGCCCGGGACAGCTTTCCTACGAGCAGTACTTC.

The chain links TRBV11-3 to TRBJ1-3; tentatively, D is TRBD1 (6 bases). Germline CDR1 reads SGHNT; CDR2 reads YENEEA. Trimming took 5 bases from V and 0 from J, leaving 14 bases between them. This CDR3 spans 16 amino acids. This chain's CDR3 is CASSANGRGSGNTIYF. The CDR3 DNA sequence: TGTGCCAGCAGCGCTAATGGCAGGGGCTCTGGAAACACCATATATTTT.

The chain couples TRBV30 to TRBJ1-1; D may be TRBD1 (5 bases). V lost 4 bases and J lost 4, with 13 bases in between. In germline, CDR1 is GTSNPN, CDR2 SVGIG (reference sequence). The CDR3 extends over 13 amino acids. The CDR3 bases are TGTGCCTGGACCCGGGGGGGGTCCACTGAAGCTTTCTTT. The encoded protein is CAWTRGGSTEAFF.

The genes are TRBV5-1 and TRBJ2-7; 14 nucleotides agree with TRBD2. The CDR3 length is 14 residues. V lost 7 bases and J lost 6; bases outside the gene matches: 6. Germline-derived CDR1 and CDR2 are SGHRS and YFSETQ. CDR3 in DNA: TGCGCCAGCCGCGGGACTAGCGGGAGTGGCGAGCAGTACTTC. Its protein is CASRGTSGSGEQYF.

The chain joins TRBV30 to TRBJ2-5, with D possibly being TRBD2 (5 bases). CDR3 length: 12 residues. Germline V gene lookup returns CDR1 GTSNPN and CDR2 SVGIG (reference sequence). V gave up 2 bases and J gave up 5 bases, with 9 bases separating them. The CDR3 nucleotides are TGTGCCTGGAGTCGCCAGCGGGAGACCCAGTACTTC. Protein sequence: CAWSRQRETQYF.

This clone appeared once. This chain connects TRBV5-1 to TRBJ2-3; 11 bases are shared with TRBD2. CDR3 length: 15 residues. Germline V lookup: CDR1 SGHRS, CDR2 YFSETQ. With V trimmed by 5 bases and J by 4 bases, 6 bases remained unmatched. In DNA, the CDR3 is TGCGCCAGCAGGGTAGGGACTAGCGGTGCAGATACGCAGTATTTT. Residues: CASRVGTSGADTQYF.